This paragraph covers one T cell receptor (beta chain) sequence. This sample was taken from a study of T cells expressing NK-cell markers. The CDR3 has 16 residues. Germline V lookup: CDR1 LGHDT, CDR2 YNNKEL (reference sequence). Using the 5' RACE reads, TCRdb records one entry per CDR3 protein without DNA. The listing records some 600,000 distinct CDR3 sequences. The chain carries TRBV3-1 and TRBJ2-2; TCRdb reports TRBD1, a call that lacks DNA to check it against. The sequencing sample was made of blood T cells: a sorted CD56 or NKG2C T cell subset, CD4+ or CD8+ T cells, or bulk PBMC T cells (not recorded which). This receptor was identified in a man aged 18 to 35 in good health. The CDR3 is CASSSTTQGAAGELFF.